Each of the 17 T cell receptor beta chains below was sequenced from the same sample in a study of T cell responses to AZD1222 COVID-19 vaccine. The table came from immunoSEQ multiplex PCR; TCRdb's copy has only in-frame clones and leaves some out. The repertoire holds around 120,000 clones, with more than 75% as singletons. Here the sequenced sample was peripheral blood, taken on day 0 of AZD1222 vaccination. These receptors originate from an adult in good health.

The chain joins TRBV6-5 to TRBJ2-7; TRBD2 is a possible D gene (6 bases). V dropped 0 bases and J dropped 3 bases, with 9 bases sitting between them. CDR3 length: 14 amino acids. Germline CDR1 is MNHEY and CDR2 is SVGAGI. Here the CDR3 reads CASSYSSSDYEQYF. In nucleotides, the CDR3 is TGTGCCAGCAGTTACTCTTCTAGCGACTACGAGCAGTACTTC.

The chain employs TRBV19 and TRBJ2-1, with D possibly being TRBD1 (6 bases). The CDR3 runs to 15 residues. V shed 5 bases and J shed 7 bases, with 18 bases lying between them. Germline V gene sequence: CDR1 LNHDA, CDR2 SQIVND (reference sequence). The CDR3 here is CASSRRKGEFNEQFF. CDR3 DNA sequence: TGTGCCAGTAGTCGCAGGAAGGGGGAATTTAATGAGCAGTTCTTC.

The J gene is TRBJ1-6, the V gene TRBV15; D uncertain. Deletions cut 3 bases from V and 10 bases from J, with 10 bases between. This CDR3 is 13 amino acids long. Germline V gene lookup returns CDR1 LNHNV and CDR2 YYDKDF (reference sequence). This CDR3 reads CATSSYKGSPLHF. As DNA, the CDR3 is TGTGCCACCAGCAGTTATAAAGGGTCACCCCTCCACTTT.

The sample holds one count of this clone. The V gene is TRBV7-2, the J gene TRBJ1-2, with a weak D call TRBD1 (6 bases). CDR3 length: 18 amino acids. V lost 5 bases and J 0 bases, leaving 22 bases between the germline ends. Germline values: CDR1 SGHTA, CDR2 FQGNSA. For the CDR3, the DNA is TGTGCCAGCAGCACCCCCCCCGGGGGGGCGATTACTAACTATGGCTACACCTTC. This encodes CASSTPPGGAITNYGYTF.

CDR3 residues: CSVTYRGQASGNTIYF. Here the CDR3 DNA reads TGCAGCGTTACCTACAGGGGGCAAGCGTCGGGAAACACCATATATTTT. V usage is TRBV29-1 and J usage is TRBJ1-3; 9 bases fit TRBD1. This CDR3 is 16 amino acids long. The J segment lost 4 bases and the V segment lost 5 bases, leaving 12 bases of the junction unmatched. From germline, CDR1 is SQVTM and CDR2 ANQGSEA. Combining the CDR3 with reference TRBV29-1 and TRBJ1-3 gives the whole variable domain SAVISQKPSRDICQRGTSLTIQCQVDSQVTMMFWYRQQPGQSLTLIATANQGSEATYESGFVIDKFPISRPNLTFSTLTVSNMSPEDSSIYLCSVTYRGQASGNTIYFGEGSWLTVV.

The CDR3 reads CASSLEGRSYNEQFF. The CDR3 DNA reads as TGTGCCAGCAGCTTAGAAGGGAGGTCCTACAATGAGCAGTTCTTC. This rearrangement joins TRBV11-1 to TRBJ2-1, with D possibly being TRBD2 (6 bases). Germline V lookup: CDR1 SGHAT, CDR2 FQDESV (reference sequence). The CDR3 sequence is 15 residues long. The V end was cut by 1 base, the J end by 1 base, with 8 bases between.

This clone was detected once. The chain has TRBV7-3 and TRBJ1-2; D uncertain. The CDR3 consists of 15 residues. V dropped 5 bases and J dropped 4 bases, with 17 bases sitting between them. Germline V gene data show CDR1 as SGHTA and CDR2 as FQGTGA. CDR3 sequence: CASSLHRETSYGYTF. CDR3 in DNA: TGTGCCAGCAGCCTCCATCGGGAGACATCCTATGGCTACACCTTC.

The chain employs TRBV5-6 and TRBJ1-2; D is unresolved. Germline V lookup: CDR1 SGHDT, CDR2 YYEEEE. This CDR3 has 13 residues. V gave up 4 bases and J gave up 4 bases, with 11 bases separating them. The CDR3 region is CASSTPLGYGYTF. The CDR3 DNA is TGTGCCAGCAGCACCCCCCTAGGCTATGGCTACACCTTC.

This clone was counted a few times. CDR3 sequence (DNA): TGTGCCAGCAGTCTCTATCAGGGGAACGAGCAGTACTTC. Amino acids: CASSLYQGNEQYF. The chain is built from TRBV27 and TRBJ2-7; D perhaps matches TRBD1 (6 bases). Per the germline V gene, CDR1 is MNHEY and CDR2 is SMNVEV (reference sequence). CDR3 length: 13 residues. V gave up 5 bases and J gave up 5 bases, with 13 bases separating them.

The chain uses TRBV4-1 and TRBJ2-5; TRBD2 agrees at 7 bases. Germline CDR1 reads MGHRA; CDR2 reads YSYEKL. This CDR3 is built from 14 residues. Trimming at V came to 5 bases and at J to 5 bases, leaving 8 bases not matched to a gene. CDR3 bases: TGCGCCAGCAGCTCGCGCCGGGGGGAGGAGACCCAGTACTTC. It codes for CASSSRRGEETQYF.

This chain connects TRBV6-6 to TRBJ1-1; D perhaps matches TRBD1 (6 bases). Trimming stripped 7 bases from V and 6 bases from J, with 12 bases between. Germline values: CDR1 MNHNY, CDR2 SVGAGI (reference sequence). The CDR3 covers 12 residues. The CDR3 DNA sequence: TGTGCCAGCATCGAGCAGGGGTCTGAAGCTTTCTTT. Translated: CASIEQGSEAFF.

This rearrangement joins TRBV5-1 to TRBJ2-2, with 9 bases that match TRBD1. The germline CDR1 and CDR2 sequences are SGHRS and YFSETQ. The CDR3 spans 14 residues. After removal of 4 bases from V and 3 bases from J, the junction contained 1 base not matched to a gene. CDR3 coding DNA: TGCGCCAGCAGCGGGACAGGGTACACCGGGGAGCTGTTTTTT. Its translation: CASSGTGYTGELFF.

The chain has TRBV12-2 and TRBJ1-1. TRBV12-2 is a pseudogene segment. The CDR3 totals 13 residues. The CDR3 DNA is TGTGCAAGTCGCAGAGGAGTGAACACTGAAGCTTTCTTT. It translates to CASRRGVNTEAFF.

The genes are TRBV5-6 and TRBJ2-3; 13 bases align to TRBD2. The CDR3 covers 15 residues. Germline trimming cut 4 bases from V and 9 bases from J; bases unmatched to any gene: 8. Germline V gene sequence: CDR1 SGHDT, CDR2 YYEEEE. The CDR3 protein is CASSLTSGGARTQYF. The CDR3 nucleotides are TGTGCCAGCAGCCTCACTAGCGGGGGGGCCCGAACGCAGTATTTT.

The J gene is TRBJ2-7, the V gene TRBV29-1; tentatively, D is TRBD1 or TRBD2 (5 bases each). The CDR3 totals 13 residues. V dropped 6 bases and J dropped 0 bases, with 12 bases sitting between them. The germline CDR1 and CDR2 sequences are SQVTM and ANQGSEA. The CDR3 loop reads CSVRGTLSYEQYF. CDR3 bases: TGCAGCGTAAGAGGGACGCTCTCCTACGAGCAGTACTTC.

J is TRBJ2-7 and V is TRBV27; perhaps TRBD2 as D (5 bases). The length of the CDR3 is 14 residues. CDR1 and CDR2 from the germline V gene are MNHEY and SMNVEV (reference sequence). Trimming stripped 2 bases from V and 2 bases from J, with 10 bases between. The CDR3 sequence is CASSLKGGPYEQYF. In DNA form, the CDR3 reads TGTGCCAGCAGTTTAAAGGGCGGGCCCTACGAGCAGTACTTC.

The rearrangement links TRBV12-3 or TRBV12-4 to TRBJ1-2, with D possibly matching TRBD1 (5 bases). The CDR3 runs to 12 residues. V dropped 3 bases and J dropped 8 bases, with 10 bases sitting between them. The DNA for the CDR3 is TGTGCCAGCAGTTTCCTAGGGGAGGGCTACACCTTC. Translation: CASSFLGEGYTF.